A few counts support the clone carrying this T cell receptor (beta chain). This sample was taken from a study of beta chain features in type 1 diabetes. Sequencing targeted expressed TCRB transcripts, as all isolated RNA had been reverse transcribed. Clones were sequenced by immunoSEQ multiplex PCR, and TCRdb holds only the in-frame ones, with some missing. The sample includes fewer than 350,000 clones, 20% of them seen just once. CDR1 is MNHNS, CDR2 SASEGT, per germline. The CDR3 extends over 12 amino acids. Trimming took off 5 bases at V and 2 bases at J, with 6 bases between the two ends. The sequence derives from a woman under 30 in good health. The V gene is TRBV6-1, the J gene TRBJ2-5; no reliable D call. Material: naive CD4+ T cells from blood. In DNA, the CDR3 is TGTGCCAGCAGTAACTCGCAAGAGACCCAGTACTTC. Amino acids: CASSNSQETQYF.